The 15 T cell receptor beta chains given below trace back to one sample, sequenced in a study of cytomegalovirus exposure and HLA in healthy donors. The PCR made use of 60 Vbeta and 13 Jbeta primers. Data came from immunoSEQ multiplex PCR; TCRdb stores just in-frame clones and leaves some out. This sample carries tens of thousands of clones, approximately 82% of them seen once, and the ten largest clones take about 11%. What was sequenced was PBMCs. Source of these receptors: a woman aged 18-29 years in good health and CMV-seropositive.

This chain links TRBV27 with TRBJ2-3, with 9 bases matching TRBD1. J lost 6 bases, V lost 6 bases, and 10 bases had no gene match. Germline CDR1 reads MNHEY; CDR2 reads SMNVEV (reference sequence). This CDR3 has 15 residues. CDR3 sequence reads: CASRKQGARADTQYF. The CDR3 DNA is TGTGCCAGCAGGAAACAGGGGGCGCGAGCGGATACGCAGTATTTT.

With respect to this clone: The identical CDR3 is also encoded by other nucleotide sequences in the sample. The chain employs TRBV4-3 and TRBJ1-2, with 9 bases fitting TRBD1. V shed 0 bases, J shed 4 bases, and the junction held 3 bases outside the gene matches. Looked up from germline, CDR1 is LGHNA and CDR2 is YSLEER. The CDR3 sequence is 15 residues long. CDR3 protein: CASSQEGTGSYGYTF. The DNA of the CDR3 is TGCGCCAGCAGCCAAGAGGGGACAGGGTCCTATGGCTACACCTTC.

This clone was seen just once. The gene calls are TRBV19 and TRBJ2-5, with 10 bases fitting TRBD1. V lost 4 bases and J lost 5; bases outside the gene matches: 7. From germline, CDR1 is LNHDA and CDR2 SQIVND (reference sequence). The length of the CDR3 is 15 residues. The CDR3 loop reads CASSTGTGAGETQYF. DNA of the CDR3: TGTGCCAGTAGTACTGGGACAGGGGCAGGCGAGACCCAGTACTTC.

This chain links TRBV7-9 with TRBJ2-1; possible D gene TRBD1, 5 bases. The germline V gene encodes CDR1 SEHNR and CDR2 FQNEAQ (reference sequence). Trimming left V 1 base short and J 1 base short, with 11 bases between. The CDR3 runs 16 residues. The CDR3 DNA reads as TGTGCCAGCAGCTTAGGTCAGGGATCATCCTACAATGAGCAGTTCTTC. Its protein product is CASSLGQGSSYNEQFF. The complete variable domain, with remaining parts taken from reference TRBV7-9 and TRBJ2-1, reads DTGVSQNPRHKITKRGQNVTFRCDPISEHNRLYWYRQTLGQGPEFLTYFQNEAQLEKSRLLSDRFSAERPKGSFSTLEIQRTEQGDSAMYLCASSLGQGSSYNEQFFGPGTRLTVL.

CDR3 sequence reads: CASSSSGGWYTGELFF. For the CDR3, the DNA is TGTGCCAGCAGCTCGTCGGGGGGGTGGTACACCGGGGAGCTGTTTTTT. V is TRBV5-6 and J is TRBJ2-2; 8 bases align to TRBD2. The CDR3 runs to 16 residues. CDR1 SGHDT and CDR2 YYEEEE come from the germline V gene. The V and J ends lost 3 bases and 3 bases, in that order; junction bases with no gene match: 7.

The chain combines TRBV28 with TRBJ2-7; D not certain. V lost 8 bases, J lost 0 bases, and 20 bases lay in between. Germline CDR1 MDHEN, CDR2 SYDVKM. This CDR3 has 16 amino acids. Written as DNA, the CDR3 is TGTGCCAGCTATCCCACCCCGCAGGTAATCTCCTACGAGCAGTACTTC. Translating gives CASYPTPQVISYEQYF.

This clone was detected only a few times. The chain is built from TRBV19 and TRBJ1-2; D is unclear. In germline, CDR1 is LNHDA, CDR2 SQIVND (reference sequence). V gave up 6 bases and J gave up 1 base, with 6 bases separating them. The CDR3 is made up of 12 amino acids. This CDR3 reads CASSIFNYGYTF. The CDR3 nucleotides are TGTGCCAGTAGCATTTTTAACTATGGCTACACCTTC.

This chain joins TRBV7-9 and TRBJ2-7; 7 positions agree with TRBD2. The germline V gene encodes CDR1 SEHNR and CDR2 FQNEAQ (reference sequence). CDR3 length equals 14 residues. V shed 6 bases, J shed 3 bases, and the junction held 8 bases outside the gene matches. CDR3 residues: CASSYPGLSYEQYF. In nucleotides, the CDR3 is TGTGCCAGCAGTTACCCGGGACTAAGCTACGAGCAGTACTTC. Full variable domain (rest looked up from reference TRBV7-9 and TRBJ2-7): DTGVSQNPRHKITKRGQNVTFRCDPISEHNRLYWYRQTLGQGPEFLTYFQNEAQLEKSRLLSDRFSAERPKGSFSTLEIQRTEQGDSAMYLCASSYPGLSYEQYFGPGTRLTVT.

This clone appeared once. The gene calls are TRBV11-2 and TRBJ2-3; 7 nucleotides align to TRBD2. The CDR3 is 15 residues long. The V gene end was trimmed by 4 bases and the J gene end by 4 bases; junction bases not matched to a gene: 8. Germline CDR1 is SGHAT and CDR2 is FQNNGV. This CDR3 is CASSSLTSVPDTQYF. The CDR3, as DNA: TGTGCCAGCAGCTCCTTAACTAGCGTTCCAGATACGCAGTATTTT.

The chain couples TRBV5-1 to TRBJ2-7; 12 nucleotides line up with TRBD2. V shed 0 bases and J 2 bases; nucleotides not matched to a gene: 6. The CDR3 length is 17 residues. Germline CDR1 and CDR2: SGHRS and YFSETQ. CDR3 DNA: TGCGCCAGCAGCTTGGCTAGCGGGAGGGCCAGTACCTACGAGCAGTACTTC. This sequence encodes CASSLASGRASTYEQYF.

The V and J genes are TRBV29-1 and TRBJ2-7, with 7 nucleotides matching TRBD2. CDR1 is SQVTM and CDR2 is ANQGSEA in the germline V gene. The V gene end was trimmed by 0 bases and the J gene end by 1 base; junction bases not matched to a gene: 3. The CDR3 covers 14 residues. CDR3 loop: CSVEDRGLSYEQYF. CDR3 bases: TGCAGCGTTGAAGATAGGGGACTATCCTACGAGCAGTACTTC.

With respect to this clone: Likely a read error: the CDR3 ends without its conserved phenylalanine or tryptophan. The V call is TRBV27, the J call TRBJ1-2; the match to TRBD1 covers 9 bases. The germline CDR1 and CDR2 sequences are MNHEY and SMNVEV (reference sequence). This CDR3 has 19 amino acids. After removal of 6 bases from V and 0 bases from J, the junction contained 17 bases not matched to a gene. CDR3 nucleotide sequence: TGTGCCAGCAGACCTTATGGGGACAGGGCTACTATAGCTAACTATGGCTACACCCTC. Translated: CASRPYGDRATIANYGYTL.

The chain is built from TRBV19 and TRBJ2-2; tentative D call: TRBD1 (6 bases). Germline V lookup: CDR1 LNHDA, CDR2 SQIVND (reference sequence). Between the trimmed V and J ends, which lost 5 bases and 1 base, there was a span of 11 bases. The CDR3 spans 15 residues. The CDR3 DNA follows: TGTGCCAGTAGTCCGGGACATTTGAACACCGGGGAGCTGTTTTTT. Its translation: CASSPGHLNTGELFF. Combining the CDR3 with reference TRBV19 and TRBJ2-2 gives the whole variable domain DGGITQSPKYLFRKEGQNVTLSCEQNLNHDAMYWYRQDPGQGLRLIYYSQIVNDFQKGDIAEGYSVSREKKESFPLTVTSAQKNPTAFYLCASSPGHLNTGELFFGEGSRLTVL.

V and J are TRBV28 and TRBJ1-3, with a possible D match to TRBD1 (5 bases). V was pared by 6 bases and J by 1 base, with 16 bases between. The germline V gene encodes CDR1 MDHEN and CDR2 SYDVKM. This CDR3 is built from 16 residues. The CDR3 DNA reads TGTGCCAGCAGCCGCCGGGGGTTCTGGTCTGGAAACACCATATATTTT. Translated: CASSRRGFWSGNTIYF.

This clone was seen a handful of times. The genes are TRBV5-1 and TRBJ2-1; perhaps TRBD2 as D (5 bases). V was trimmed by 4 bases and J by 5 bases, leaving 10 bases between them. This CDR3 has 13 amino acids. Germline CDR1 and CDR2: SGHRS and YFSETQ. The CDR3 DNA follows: TGCGCCAGCAGCCCGGACTTGGACAATGAGCAGTTCTTC. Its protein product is CASSPDLDNEQFF.